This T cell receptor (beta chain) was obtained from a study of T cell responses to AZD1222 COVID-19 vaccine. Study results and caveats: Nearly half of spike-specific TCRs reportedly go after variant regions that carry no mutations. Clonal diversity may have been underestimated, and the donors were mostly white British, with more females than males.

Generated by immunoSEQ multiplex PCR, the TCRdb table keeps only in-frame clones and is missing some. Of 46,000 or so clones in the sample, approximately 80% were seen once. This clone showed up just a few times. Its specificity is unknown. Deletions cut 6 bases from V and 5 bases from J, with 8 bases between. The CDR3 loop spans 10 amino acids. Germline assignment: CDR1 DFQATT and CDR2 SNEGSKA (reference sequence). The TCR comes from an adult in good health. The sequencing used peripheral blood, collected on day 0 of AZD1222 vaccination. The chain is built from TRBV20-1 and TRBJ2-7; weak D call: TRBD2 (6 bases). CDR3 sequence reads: CSARRDEQYF. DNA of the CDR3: TGCAGTGCCAGGAGGGACGAGCAGTACTTC.